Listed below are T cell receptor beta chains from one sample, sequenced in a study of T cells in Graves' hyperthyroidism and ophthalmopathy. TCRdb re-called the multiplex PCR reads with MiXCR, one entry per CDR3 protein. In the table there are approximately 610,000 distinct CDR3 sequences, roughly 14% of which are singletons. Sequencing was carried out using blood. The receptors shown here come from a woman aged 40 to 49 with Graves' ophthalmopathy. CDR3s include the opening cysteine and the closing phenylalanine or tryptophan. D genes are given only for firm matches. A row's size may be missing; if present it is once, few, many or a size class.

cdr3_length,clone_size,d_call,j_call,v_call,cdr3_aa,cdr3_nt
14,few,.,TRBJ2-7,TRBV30,CAWRRNSPPYEQYF,TGTGCCTGGAGGCGGAACTCACCCCCCTACGAGCAGTACTTC
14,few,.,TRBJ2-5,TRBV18,CASSPGSLQETQYF,TGTGCCAGCTCACCAGGCAGCTTGCAAGAGACCCAGTACTTC
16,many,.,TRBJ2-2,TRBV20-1,CSARRSGTSNTGELFF,TGCAGTGCTAGACGGAGCGGAACTTCGAACACCGGGGAGCTGTTTTTT
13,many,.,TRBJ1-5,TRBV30,CAWSYSDNQPQHF,TGTGCCTGGAGTTACAGCGACAATCAGCCCCAGCATTTT
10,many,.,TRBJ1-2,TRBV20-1,CSAREYGYTF,TGCAGTGCTAGAGAGTATGGCTACACCTTC
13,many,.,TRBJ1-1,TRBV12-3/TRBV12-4,CASSLAGRREAFF,TGTGCCAGCAGTTTAGCGGGACGTCGAGAAGCTTTCTTT
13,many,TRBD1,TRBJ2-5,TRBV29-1,CSVDGQVGETQYF,TGCAGCGTTGACGGACAGGTGGGAGAGACCCAGTACTTC
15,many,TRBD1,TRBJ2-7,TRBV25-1,CASSDEWDRGPEQYF,TGTGCCAGCAGTGATGAATGGGACAGGGGGCCCGAGCAGTACTTC
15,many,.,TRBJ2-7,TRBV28,CASLGSGLGGYEQYF,TGTGCCTCACTTGGGTCGGGACTCGGCGGCTACGAGCAGTACTTC
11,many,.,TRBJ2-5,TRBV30,CAALGWETQYF,TGTGCCGCACTAGGGTGGGAGACCCAGTACTTC
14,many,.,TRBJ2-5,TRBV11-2,CASSLPGSEETQYF,TGTGCCAGCAGCTTACCCGGGAGTGAAGAGACCCAGTACTTC
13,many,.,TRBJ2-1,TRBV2,CASSEYRDNEQFF,TGTGCCAGCAGCGAATATAGGGACAATGAGCAGTTCTTC
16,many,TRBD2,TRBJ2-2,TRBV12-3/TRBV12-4,CASEWGGVRNTGELFF,TGTGCCAGCGAATGGGGGGGAGTCCGCAACACCGGGGAGCTGTTTTTT
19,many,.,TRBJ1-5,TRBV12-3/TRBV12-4,CASSLASLGALYSNQPQHF,TGTGCCAGCAGTTTAGCCAGTCTGGGGGCACTATATAGCAATCAGCCCCAGCATTTT
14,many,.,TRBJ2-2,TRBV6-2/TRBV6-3,CASTTGENTGELFF,TGTGCCAGCACCACCGGGGAGAACACCGGGGAGCTGTTTTTT
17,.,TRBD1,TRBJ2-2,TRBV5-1,CASSTLMDRGGTGELFF,TGCGCCAGCAGCACCCTAATGGACAGGGGTGGCACCGGGGAGCTGTTTTTT
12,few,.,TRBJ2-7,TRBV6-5,CASNDEWATEYF,TGTGCCAGCAACGATGAATGGGCCACTGAGTACTTC
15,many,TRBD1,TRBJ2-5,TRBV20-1,CSARDPWTGVETQYF,TGCAGTGCTAGAGATCCCTGGACAGGGGTCGAGACCCAGTACTTC
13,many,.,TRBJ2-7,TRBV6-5,CASSYRTTYEQYF,TGTGCCAGCAGCTACCGGACTACCTACGAGCAGTACTTC
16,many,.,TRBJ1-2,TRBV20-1,CSARDARHPFYYGYTF,TGCAGTGCTAGAGATGCGAGACACCCTTTTTACTATGGCTACACCTTC
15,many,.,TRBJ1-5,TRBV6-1,CASSESEAGVQPQHF,TGTGCCAGCAGTGAAAGCGAGGCAGGGGTTCAGCCCCAGCATTTT
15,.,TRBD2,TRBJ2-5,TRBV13,CASSFRLAGDETQYF,TGTGCCAGCAGCTTCCGACTAGCGGGAGATGAGACCCAGTACTTC
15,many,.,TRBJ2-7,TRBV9,CASSVGAEREYEQYF,TGTGCCAGCAGCGTAGGCGCGGAAAGAGAATACGAGCAGTACTTC